This T cell receptor (beta chain) stems from a study of PD-1 blockade in classical Hodgkin lymphoma. General study findings and limits: Newly diagnosed patients were reported to start with lower TCR diversity than healthy donors. Complete responders showed a baseline diversity that resembled the diversity of newly diagnosed patients.

This clone was seen a few times. Its antigen is unknown. Assay used: immunoSEQ multiplex PCR; TCRdb lists only in-frame clones, some missing. In the table there are 9,500 or so clones, 70% to 85% of which are singletons. Germline V gene lookup returns CDR1 MNHEY and CDR2 SMNVEV (reference sequence). This CDR3 has 13 residues. Trimming cost V 6 bases and J 11 bases, with 16 bases left between them. The time point denotes: cycle 4 day 1 (C4D1), after 5 to 7 weeks of nivolumab. Each and every patient relapsed after autologous stem cell transplantation, and patients got differing brentuximab vedotin exposure.

The specimen was peripheral blood mononuclear cells (PBMCs), collected before the fourth cycle of nivolumab. The chain has TRBV27 and TRBJ1-4; perhaps TRBD1 as D (6 bases). The receptor was isolated from a human donor with classical Hodgkin lymphoma. The CDR3 spells CASSPWPGQKLFF. The DNA for the CDR3 is TGTGCCAGCAGCCCATGGCCCGGACAGAAACTGTTTTTT.